This record looks at one T cell receptor (beta chain) sequence and its context. What it binds is unknown. Distinct nucleotide sequences in the sample also encode this CDR3. Sequencing was performed with immunoSEQ multiplex PCR; in TCRdb, only in-frame clones are kept and a portion is missing. The sample carries 50,000 to 65,000 clones, 75% to 85% recorded once. The V gene lost 4 bases and the J gene lost 0 bases, with 12 bases spanning the gap. Per the germline V gene, CDR1 is SGHDT and CDR2 is YYEEEE. This CDR3 region has 15 residues. Noted time point: week 5, during vaccination. Doses consisted of 300 ug of mutant IDH1 20-mer peptide each, paired with topical imiquimod. These data belong to a study of a mutant IDH1 vaccine in newly diagnosed glioma. About the study: Vaccination started 4-6 weeks after radiotherapy alone, or with temozolomide cycles. Those enrolled had earlier been treated with radiotherapy, temozolomide, or both, mostly both. Treated patients, about 62% male and about 38% female, averaged 40.4 years of age. Overall study results and limits: Pseudoprogression seemed unlinked to shifts in top peripheral T cell clonotypes.

The rearrangement uses TRBV5-6 and TRBJ2-3, with a possible D match to TRBD1 (5 bases). This TCR was recovered from a young man with glioma. The source material was PBMCs, sampled from a glioma patient whose treatment included an IDH1 peptide vaccine. CDR3 loop: CASSRRGRSTDTQYF. CDR3 nucleotides: TGTGCCAGCAGCCGAAGGGGCCGTAGCACAGATACGCAGTATTTT. Full variable domain (missing parts from reference TRBV5-6 and TRBJ2-3): DAGVTQSPTHLIKTRGQQVTLRCSPKSGHDTVSWYQQALGQGPQFIFQYYEEEERQRGNFPDRFSGHQFPNYSSELNVNALLLGDSALYLCASSRRGRSTDTQYFGPGTRLTVL.